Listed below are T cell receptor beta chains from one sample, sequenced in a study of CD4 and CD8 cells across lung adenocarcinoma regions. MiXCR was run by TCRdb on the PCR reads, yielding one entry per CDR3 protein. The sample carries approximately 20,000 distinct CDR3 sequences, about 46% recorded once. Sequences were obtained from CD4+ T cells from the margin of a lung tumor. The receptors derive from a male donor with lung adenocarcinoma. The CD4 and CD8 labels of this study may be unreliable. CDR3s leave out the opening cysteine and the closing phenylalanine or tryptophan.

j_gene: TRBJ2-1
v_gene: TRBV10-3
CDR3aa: AIKTAAGGPNEQF

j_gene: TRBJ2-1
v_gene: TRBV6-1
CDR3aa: ASSELHGDNSYNEQF

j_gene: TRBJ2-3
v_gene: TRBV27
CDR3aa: ASSQDRDEDTQY

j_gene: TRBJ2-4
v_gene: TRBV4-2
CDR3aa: ASRVAGATAKNIQY

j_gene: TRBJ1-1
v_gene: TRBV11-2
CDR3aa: ASSLGVGRGTEAF

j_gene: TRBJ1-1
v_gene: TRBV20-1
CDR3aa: SASRDSSNTEAF

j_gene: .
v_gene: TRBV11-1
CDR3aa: ASSLGAGLGLAGVFYEQY

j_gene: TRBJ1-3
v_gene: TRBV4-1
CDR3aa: ASSQKREGVSGNTIY

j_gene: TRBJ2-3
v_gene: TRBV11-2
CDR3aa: ASSSHASGTLAQY

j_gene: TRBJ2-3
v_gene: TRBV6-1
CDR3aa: ASSRGPGGGYTDTQY

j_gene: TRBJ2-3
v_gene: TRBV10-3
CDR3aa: ARNQAAVSKNMQY

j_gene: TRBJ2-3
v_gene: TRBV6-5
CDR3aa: ASSYGSGGADTQY

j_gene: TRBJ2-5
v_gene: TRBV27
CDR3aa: ASSPGRRARGQETQY

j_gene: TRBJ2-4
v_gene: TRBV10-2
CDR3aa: GGTGLGAANTQY

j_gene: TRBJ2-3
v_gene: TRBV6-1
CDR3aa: ASSPGEGAKDTQY

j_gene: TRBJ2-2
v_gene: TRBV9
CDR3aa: ASSLGTQGTGELF

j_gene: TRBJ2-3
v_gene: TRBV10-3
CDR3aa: VRGLQSGIPDAQY

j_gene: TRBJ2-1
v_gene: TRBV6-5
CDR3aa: ASGLNSIYNEQF

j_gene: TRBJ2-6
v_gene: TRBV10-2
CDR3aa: ATTYPGANVQY

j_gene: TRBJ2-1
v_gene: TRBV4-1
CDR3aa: ASSQDGSASYNEQF

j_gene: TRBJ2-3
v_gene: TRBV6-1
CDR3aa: ASSRRGAAGGTGAQF

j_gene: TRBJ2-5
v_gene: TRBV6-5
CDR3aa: ASSYGGFVTETAQY

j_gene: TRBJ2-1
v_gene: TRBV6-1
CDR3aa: ASSEAGGAGSNEQF

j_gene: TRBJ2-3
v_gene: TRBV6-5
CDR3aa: ASSFPRLAGGPIDMQY

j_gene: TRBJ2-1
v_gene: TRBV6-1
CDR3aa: ASSNYNEQF

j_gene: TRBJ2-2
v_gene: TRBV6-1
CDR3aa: ASSGTGGSGELF

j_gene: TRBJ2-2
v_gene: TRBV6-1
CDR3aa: ASSEALLGGANTGELF

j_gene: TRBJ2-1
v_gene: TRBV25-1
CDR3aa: ASSEQGFEQF

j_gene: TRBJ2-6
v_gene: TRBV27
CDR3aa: ASSSGSGANVLT

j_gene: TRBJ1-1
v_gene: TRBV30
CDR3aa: AWSRVGTEAF

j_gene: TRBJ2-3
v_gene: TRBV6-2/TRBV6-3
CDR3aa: ASSYGPAGDTDTQY

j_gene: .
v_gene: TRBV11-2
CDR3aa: ASRRRFSGPYEQY

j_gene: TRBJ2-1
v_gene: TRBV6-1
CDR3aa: ASSVSGGRNEQF

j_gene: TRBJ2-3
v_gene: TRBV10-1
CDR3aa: ASSELPAGDIWGTDTQY

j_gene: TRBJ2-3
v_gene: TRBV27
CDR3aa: AGSEDRDEDTQY

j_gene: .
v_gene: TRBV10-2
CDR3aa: ASKFQRGLQETQY

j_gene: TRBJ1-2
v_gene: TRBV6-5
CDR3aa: ASITTPDTGYGYT

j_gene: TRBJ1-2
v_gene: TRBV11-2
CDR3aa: ASSPGPANYGYT

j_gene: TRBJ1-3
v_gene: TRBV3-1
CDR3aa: ASSQANRGLGNTIY

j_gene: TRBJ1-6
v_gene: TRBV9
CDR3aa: ASSEGGGSLH

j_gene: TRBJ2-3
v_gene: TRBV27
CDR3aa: ASSPGLLASGPDTQY

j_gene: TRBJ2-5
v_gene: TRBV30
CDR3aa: AWGRNAGSETQY

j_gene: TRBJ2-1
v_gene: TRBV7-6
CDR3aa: ASSPSVAGGPGAGQF

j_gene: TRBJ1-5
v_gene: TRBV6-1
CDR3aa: ASGHVRDRDSNQPQH

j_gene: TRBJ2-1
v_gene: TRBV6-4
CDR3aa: ASSRSAGGQNEQF

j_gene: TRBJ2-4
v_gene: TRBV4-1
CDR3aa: ASSPTGLRVANTQY

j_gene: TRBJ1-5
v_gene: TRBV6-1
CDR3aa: ASSDDRNQPQH

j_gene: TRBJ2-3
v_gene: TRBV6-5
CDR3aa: ASSYSTGDTQY

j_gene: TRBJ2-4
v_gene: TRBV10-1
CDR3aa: ASRDSDLY